The 3 T cell receptor beta chains below all came from one sample that was sequenced in a study of early T cells in non-severe SARS-CoV-2 infection. In TCRdb, the 5' RACE reads were re-called with MiXCR into one record per CDR3 protein. The table lists approximately 35,000 distinct CDR3 sequences, approximately 5.2% of them singletons. The specimen was whole blood. All receptors derive from an adult who was a healthcare worker with PCR-confirmed SARS-CoV-2 infection or an uninfected control (not recorded which).

This clonotype was detected ten times or more. The V gene is TRBV7-2, the J gene TRBJ2-4, with D perhaps matching TRBD1 (6 bases). Trimming took off 7 bases at V and 7 bases at J, with 14 bases between the two ends. Germline V gives CDR1 SGHTA, CDR2 FQGNSA. The CDR3 is made up of 13 amino acids. DNA of the CDR3: TGTGCCAGCACGGGGCCCCAGGGGAACATTCAGTACTTC. Translating it yields CASTGPQGNIQYF. The full variable domain, in which reference TRBV7-2 and TRBJ2-4 provide the parts outside the CDR3, is GAGVSQSPSNKVTEKGKDVELRCDPISGHTALYWYRQSLGQGLEFLIYFQGNSAPDKSGLPSDRFSAERTGGSVSTLTIQRTQQEDSAVYLCASTGPQGNIQYFGAGTRLSVL.

The rearrangement joins TRBV18 to TRBJ2-3; 7 bases map to TRBD1. In germline, CDR1 is KGHSH, CDR2 LQKENI. The V gene end was trimmed by 3 bases and the J gene end by 6 bases; junction bases not matched to a gene: 21. CDR3 length: 19 residues. The CDR3 nucleotides are TGTGCCAGCTCACCTTCCGGGTCCTACAGGGGAGCACGTGCGGATACGCAGTATTTT. This translates into CASSPSGSYRGARADTQYF.

At least ten counts were recorded for this clonotype. V is TRBV6-6 and J is TRBJ1-1, with TRBD1 as a possible D gene (5 bases). The CDR3 runs to 13 residues. The germline gives CDR1 MNHNY, CDR2 SVGAGI (reference sequence). The V gene lost 8 bases and the J gene lost 6 bases, with 16 bases spanning the gap. CDR3 region: CASREGWIAEAFF. In DNA, the CDR3 is TGTGCCAGCCGCGAGGGGTGGATCGCTGAAGCTTTCTTT.